This T cell receptor beta chain is drawn from a study of OX40 agonist ivuxolimab in advanced cancers. The study, taken as a whole, reports: At 0.1 to 3.0 mg/kg and by week 6, CD4+ and CD8+ T cells in the blood had expanded clonally.

Libraries were prepared by immunoSEQ multiplex PCR; TCRdb keeps only in-frame clonotypes and omits some of them. This sample carries fewer than 100,000 clones, roughly 87% of them seen once, and the ten largest clones take approximately 0.49%. As regards this clone: Its target is not known. Other DNA sequences in this specimen translate into the identical CDR3.

CDR1 SGHRS and CDR2 YFSETQ come from the germline V gene. The J segment lost 4 bases and the V segment lost 0 bases, leaving 6 bases of the junction unmatched. CDR3 size: 15 residues. The source of this sequence is an adult with an advanced solid tumor such as melanoma, head and neck, liver or kidney cancer. The sequenced sample was CD4+ or CD8+ T cells sorted from blood, obtained in a trial of the OX40 agonist ivuxolimab. The chain links TRBV5-1 to TRBJ1-2, with 7 bases that match TRBD1. In nucleotides, the CDR3 is TGCGCCAGCAGCTTGGGGGGGGCAGGGGGCTATGGCTACACCTTC. This encodes CASSLGGAGGYGYTF. The whole variable domain, filled in from reference TRBV5-1 and TRBJ1-2, reads KAGVTQTPRYLIKTRGQQVTLSCSPISGHRSVSWYQQTPGQGLQFLFEYFSETQRNKGNFPGRFSGRQFSNSRSEMNVSTLELGDSALYLCASSLGGAGGYGYTFGSGTRLTVV.